This T cell receptor beta chain originates from a study of blood T cell repertoires in COVID-19. Study overall: Sites in the United States, Italy and Spain provided acute and convalescent COVID-19 samples.

Grouping used clinical history reported by participants in a survey and questionnaire. Trimming took off 5 bases at V and 0 bases at J, with 12 bases between the two ends. The CDR3 length is 15 residues. The germline CDR1 and CDR2 sequences are LGHDT and YNNKEL (reference sequence). Original processing methods: Scientists estimated how many nucleated cells there were by amplifying reference gene primers. The assay was immunoSEQ multiplex PCR, and TCRdb's table has in-frame clones only and misses some. V and J calls and clone size come straight from that table; D and trimming were deduced from the DNA. Of about 210,000 clones listed, roughly four fifths are singletons.

This TCR came from a man in his forties who had recovered from COVID-19. Material for sequencing was PBMCs or T cells enriched from blood (not recorded which). The chain combines TRBV3-1 (or the pseudogene TRBV3-2) with TRBJ2-3; D may be TRBD2 (7 bases). DNA of the CDR3: TGTGCCAGCAGCTCCGGGGGGCGCAGCACAGATACGCAGTATTTT. Protein sequence: CASSSGGRSTDTQYF.